These T cell receptor beta chains were read from a single sample in a study of cytomegalovirus exposure and HLA in healthy donors. Measured with immunoSEQ multiplex PCR; TCRdb has only the in-frame clones, and not every one. The sample comprises under 110,000 clones, about 80% of which are singletons, and 4.1% rests with the top ten. Sequencing was done on a sample of PBMCs. The receptors originated from a man in his forties in good health and CMV-seronegative. Each CDR3 is given with its conserved first and last residue. D genes are given only for firm matches. Clone size appears in some rows only: once, few, many, or a class for an expanded clone.

v_gene	d_gene	j_gene	abundance	CDR3aa	CDR3nt
TRBV5-6	TRBD2	TRBJ2-3	.	CASSLEAGGTDTQYF	TGTGCCAGCAGCTTGGAAGCGGGGGGAACGGATACGCAGTATTTT
TRBV4-2	.	TRBJ1-2	.	CASSQDPGVNYGYTF	TGTGCCAGCAGCCAAGATCCGGGGGTTAATTATGGCTACACCTTC
TRBV28	TRBD1	TRBJ2-7	.	CASWGQGSSYEQYF	TGTGCCAGCTGGGGACAGGGCAGCTCCTACGAGCAGTACTTC
TRBV5-1	TRBD2	TRBJ2-2	.	CASSLARLAGNTGELFF	TGCGCCAGCAGCTTGGCCCGACTAGCGGGGAACACCGGGGAGCTGTTTTTT
TRBV5-5	TRBD2	TRBJ2-3	.	CASSSGLAGITDTQYF	TGTGCCAGCAGCTCGGGTTTAGCGGGGATCACAGATACGCAGTATTTT
TRBV6-1	.	TRBJ1-2	.	CASSEAGVSGTNYGYTF	TGTGCCAGCAGTGAAGCAGGAGTGAGCGGGACTAACTATGGCTACACCTTC
TRBV4-1	TRBD1	TRBJ2-2	.	CASSHNTGAGELFF	TGCGCCAGCAGCCATAATACAGGGGCCGGGGAGCTGTTTTTT
TRBV7-2	TRBD1	TRBJ2-5	.	CASSPDRGWETQYF	TGTGCCAGCAGCCCAGACAGGGGGTGGGAGACCCAGTACTTC
TRBV18	TRBD1	TRBJ2-7	few	CASSPRDSNYEQYF	TGTGCCAGCTCACCCCGGGACAGCAACTACGAGCAGTACTTC
TRBV19	.	TRBJ1-2	.	CASTGRGHYGYTF	TGTGCCAGTACGGGTCGTGGTCATTATGGCTACACCTTC
TRBV7-8	.	TRBJ1-1	.	CASSLVSANTEAFF	TGTGCCAGCAGCCTGGTGAGTGCGAACACTGAAGCTTTCTTT
TRBV11-2	TRBD1	TRBJ1-1	.	CASSLEGAGTEAFF	TGTGCCAGCAGCTTGGAGGGGGCGGGCACTGAAGCTTTCTTT
TRBV19	TRBD1	TRBJ2-2	once	CASSNPTGTGDTGELFF	TGTGCCAGTAGTAACCCTACCGGGACAGGGGACACCGGGGAGCTGTTTTTT
TRBV11-2	.	TRBJ1-1	.	CASSLLEDTEAFF	TGTGCCAGCAGCTTACTGGAGGACACTGAAGCTTTCTTT
TRBV5-1	TRBD1	TRBJ1-2	few	CASSPGIQGARGYTF	TGCGCCAGCAGCCCTGGTATACAGGGGGCGCGGGGCTACACCTTC
TRBV5-5	.	TRBJ2-3	.	CASRFQLQGRADTQYF	TGTGCCAGCAGATTTCAGCTACAGGGAAGGGCAGATACGCAGTATTTT
TRBV11-2	TRBD2	TRBJ2-5	.	CASSSTLAGGSETQYF	TGTGCCAGCAGCTCCACACTAGCGGGGGGATCGGAGACCCAGTACTTC
TRBV7-9	.	TRBJ2-6	.	CASSHPLGANVLTF	TGTGCCAGCAGCCACCCTCTAGGGGCCAACGTCCTGACTTTC
TRBV4-3	TRBD2	TRBJ2-3	.	CASSQDGLAGGEGQYF	TGCGCCAGCAGCCAAGACGGGCTAGCGGGGGGAGAGGGCCAGTATTTT
TRBV7-9	.	TRBJ2-3	.	CASSLRVSTDTQYF	TGTGCCAGCAGCTTACGGGTGAGCACAGATACGCAGTATTTT
TRBV5-4	.	TRBJ1-2	.	CASSLQASYGYTF	TGTGCCAGCAGCTTACAGGCCAGCTATGGCTACACCTTC
TRBV15	TRBD1	TRBJ2-4	.	CATSIDRGLKNIQYF	TGTGCCACCAGCATTGACAGGGGGCTTAAAAACATTCAGTACTTC
TRBV7-2	TRBD2	TRBJ2-3	.	CAARLAGGDTQYF	TGTGCCGCGAGACTAGCGGGGGGTGATACGCAGTATTTT
TRBV6-5	.	TRBJ1-5	.	CASSPGDSNQPQHF	TGTGCCAGCAGCCCAGGGGATAGCAATCAGCCCCAGCATTTT
TRBV28	TRBD1	TRBJ1-2	.	CASTAGQGGYGYTF	TGTGCCAGCACCGCGGGACAGGGAGGCTATGGCTACACCTTC
TRBV5-1	TRBD2	TRBJ2-5	.	CASSFSGGAVGETQYF	TGCGCCAGCAGCTTCAGCGGGGGGGCCGTCGGGGAGACCCAGTACTTC
TRBV7-9	TRBD1	TRBJ1-1	.	CASSLDRGMNTEAFF	TGTGCCAGCAGCCTTGACAGGGGAATGAACACTGAAGCTTTCTTT
TRBV18	.	TRBJ1-3	.	CASSPSMRSSGNTIYF	TGTGCCAGCTCCCCCTCGATGCGGAGCTCTGGAAACACCATATATTTT
TRBV7-6	.	TRBJ1-1	.	CASSHGQLNTEAFF	TGTGCCAGCAGCCACGGACAGCTGAACACTGAAGCTTTCTTT
TRBV7-9	.	TRBJ2-1	few	CASSLGENEQFF	TGTGCCAGCAGCTTAGGCGAGAATGAGCAGTTCTTC
TRBV6-4	TRBD1	TRBJ2-6	.	CASSEQGAGANVLTF	TGTGCCAGCAGTGAGCAGGGGGCTGGGGCCAACGTCCTGACTTTC
TRBV9	.	TRBJ1-1	.	CASSAGQGWTEAFF	TGTGCCAGCAGCGCGGGCCAGGGCTGGACTGAAGCTTTCTTT
TRBV5-4	TRBD2	TRBJ2-1	.	CASSLAELVRNEQFF	TGTGCCAGCAGCCTAGCGGAACTAGTTAGGAATGAGCAGTTCTTC